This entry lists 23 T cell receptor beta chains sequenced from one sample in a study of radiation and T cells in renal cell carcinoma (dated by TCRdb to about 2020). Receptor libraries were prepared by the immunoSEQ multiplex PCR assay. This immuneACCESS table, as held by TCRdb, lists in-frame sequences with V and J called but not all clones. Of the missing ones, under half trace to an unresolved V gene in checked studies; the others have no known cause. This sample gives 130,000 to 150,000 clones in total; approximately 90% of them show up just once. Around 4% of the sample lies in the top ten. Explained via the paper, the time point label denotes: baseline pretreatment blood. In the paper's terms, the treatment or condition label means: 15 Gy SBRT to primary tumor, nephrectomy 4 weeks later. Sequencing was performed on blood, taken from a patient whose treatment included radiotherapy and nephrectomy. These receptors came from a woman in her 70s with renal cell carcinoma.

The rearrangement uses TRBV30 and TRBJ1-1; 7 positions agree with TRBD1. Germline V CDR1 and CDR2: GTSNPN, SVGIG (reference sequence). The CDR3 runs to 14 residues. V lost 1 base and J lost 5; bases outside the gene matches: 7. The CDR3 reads CAWSGGQIGTEAFF. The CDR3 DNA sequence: TGTGCCTGGAGTGGGGGACAGATCGGTACTGAAGCTTTCTTT.

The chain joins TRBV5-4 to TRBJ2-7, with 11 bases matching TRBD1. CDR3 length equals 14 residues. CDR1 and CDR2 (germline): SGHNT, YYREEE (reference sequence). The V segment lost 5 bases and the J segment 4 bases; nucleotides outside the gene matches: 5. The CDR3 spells CASRSGQGGYEQYF. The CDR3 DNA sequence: TGTGCCAGCAGATCGGGACAGGGGGGTTACGAGCAGTACTTC.

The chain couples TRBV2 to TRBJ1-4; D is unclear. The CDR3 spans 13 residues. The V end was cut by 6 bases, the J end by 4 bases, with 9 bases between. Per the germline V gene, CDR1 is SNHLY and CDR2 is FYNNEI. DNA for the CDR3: TGTGCCAGCAGACGACGGATTAATGAAAAACTGTTTTTT. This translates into CASRRRINEKLFF.

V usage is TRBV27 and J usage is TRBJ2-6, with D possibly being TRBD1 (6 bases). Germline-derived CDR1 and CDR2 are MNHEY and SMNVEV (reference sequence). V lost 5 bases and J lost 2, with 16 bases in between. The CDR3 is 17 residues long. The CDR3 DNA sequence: TGTGCCAGCAGTCCTCTCTCCCGGACAGCTGGGGCCAACGTCCTGACTTTC. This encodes CASSPLSRTAGANVLTF.

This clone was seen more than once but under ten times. CDR3 in DNA: TGCGCCAGCAGCCAAGAGGGGAGGACGGCAGAAGCTTTCTTT. Amino acid sequence: CASSQEGRTAEAFF. The V and J genes are TRBV4-1 and TRBJ1-1; D remains ambiguous. CDR1 MGHRA and CDR2 YSYEKL come from the germline V gene. V shed 0 bases and J shed 8 bases, with 13 bases lying between them. The CDR3 extends over 14 amino acids.

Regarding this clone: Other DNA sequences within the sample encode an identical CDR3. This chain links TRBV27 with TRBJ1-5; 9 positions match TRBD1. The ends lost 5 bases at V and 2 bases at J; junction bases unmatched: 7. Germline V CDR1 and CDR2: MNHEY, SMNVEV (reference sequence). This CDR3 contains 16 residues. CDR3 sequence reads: CASSPGTGRGNQPQHF. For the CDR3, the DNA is TGTGCCAGCAGTCCCGGGACAGGGAGGGGCAATCAGCCCCAGCATTTT.

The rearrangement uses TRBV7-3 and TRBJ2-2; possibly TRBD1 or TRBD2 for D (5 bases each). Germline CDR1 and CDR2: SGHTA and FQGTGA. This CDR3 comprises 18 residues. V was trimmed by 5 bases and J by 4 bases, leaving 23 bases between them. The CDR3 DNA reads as TGTGCCAGCAGCAACCTCCCTCGGGACCTCCCCGGCACCGGGGAGCTGTTTTTT. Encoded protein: CASSNLPRDLPGTGELFF. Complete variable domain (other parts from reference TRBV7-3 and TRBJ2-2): GAGVSQTPSNKVTEKGKYVELRCDPISGHTALYWYRQSLGQGPEFLIYFQGTGAADDSGLPNDRFFAVRPEGSVSTLKIQRTERGDSAVYLCASSNLPRDLPGTGELFFGEGSRLTVL.

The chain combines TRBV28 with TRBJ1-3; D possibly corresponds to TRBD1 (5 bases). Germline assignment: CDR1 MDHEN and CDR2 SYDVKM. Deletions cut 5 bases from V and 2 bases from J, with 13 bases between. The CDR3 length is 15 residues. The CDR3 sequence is CASSRQTEAGNTIYF. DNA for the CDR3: TGTGCCAGCAGTCGACAGACAGAGGCTGGAAACACCATATATTTT.

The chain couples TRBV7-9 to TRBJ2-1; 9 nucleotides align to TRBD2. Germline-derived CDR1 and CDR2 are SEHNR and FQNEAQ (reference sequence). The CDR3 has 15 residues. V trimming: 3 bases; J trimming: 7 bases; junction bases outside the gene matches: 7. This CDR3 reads CASSFGLAGTNEQFF. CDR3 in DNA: TGTGCCAGCAGCTTCGGGCTAGCGGGGACAAATGAGCAGTTCTTC.

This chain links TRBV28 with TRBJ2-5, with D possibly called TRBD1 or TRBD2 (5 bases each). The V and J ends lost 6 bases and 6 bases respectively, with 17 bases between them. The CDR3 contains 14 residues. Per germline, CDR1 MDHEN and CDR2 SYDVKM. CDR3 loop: CASREAQGLKTQYF. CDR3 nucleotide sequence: TGTGCCAGCAGGGAGGCGCAGGGTTTGAAGACCCAGTACTTC.

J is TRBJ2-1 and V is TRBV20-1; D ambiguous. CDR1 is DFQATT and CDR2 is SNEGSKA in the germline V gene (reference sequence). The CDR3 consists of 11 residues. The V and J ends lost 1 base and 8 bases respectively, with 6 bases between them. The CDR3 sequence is CSARGTDEQFF. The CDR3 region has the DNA TGCAGTGCTAGAGGAACTGATGAGCAGTTCTTC.

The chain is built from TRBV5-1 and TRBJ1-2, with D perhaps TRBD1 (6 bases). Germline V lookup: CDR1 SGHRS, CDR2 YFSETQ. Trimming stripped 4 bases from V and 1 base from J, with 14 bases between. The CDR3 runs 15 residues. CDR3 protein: CASSTGQLRNYGYTF. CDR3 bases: TGCGCCAGCAGCACAGGACAGTTACGTAACTATGGCTACACCTTC.

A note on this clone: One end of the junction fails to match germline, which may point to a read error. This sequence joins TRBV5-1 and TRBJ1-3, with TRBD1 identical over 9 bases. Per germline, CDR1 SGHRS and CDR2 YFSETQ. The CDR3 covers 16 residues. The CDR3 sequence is CASSLAGTGKEDTKYF. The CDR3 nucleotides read TGCGCCAGCAGCTTGGCCGGGACAGGGAAGGAGGACACCAAATATTTT. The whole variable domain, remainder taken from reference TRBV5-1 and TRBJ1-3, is KAGVTQTPRYLIKTRGQQVTLSCSPISGHRSVSWYQQTPGQGLQFLFEYFSETQRNKGNFPGRFSGRQFSNSRSEMNVSTLELGDSALYLCASSLAGTGKEDTKYFGEGSWLTVV.

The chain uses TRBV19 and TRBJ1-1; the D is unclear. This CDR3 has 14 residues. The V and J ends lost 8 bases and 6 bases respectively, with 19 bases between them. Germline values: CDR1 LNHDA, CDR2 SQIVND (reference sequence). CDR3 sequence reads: CASWWGWPAPEAFF. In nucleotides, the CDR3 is TGTGCCAGTTGGTGGGGTTGGCCAGCCCCTGAAGCTTTCTTT.

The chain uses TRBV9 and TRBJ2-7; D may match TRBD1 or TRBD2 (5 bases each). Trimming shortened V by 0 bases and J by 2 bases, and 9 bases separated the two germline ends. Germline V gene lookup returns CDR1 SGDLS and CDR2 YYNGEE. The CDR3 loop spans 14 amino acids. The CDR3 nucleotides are TGTGCCAGCAGCGTAGATCTGGGGGCCTACGAGCAGTACTTC. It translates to CASSVDLGAYEQYF.

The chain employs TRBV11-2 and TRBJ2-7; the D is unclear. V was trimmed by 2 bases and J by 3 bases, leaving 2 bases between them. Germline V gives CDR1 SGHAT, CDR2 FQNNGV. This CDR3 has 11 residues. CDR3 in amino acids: CASSLHYEQYF. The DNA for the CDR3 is TGTGCCAGCAGCTTACACTACGAGCAGTACTTC.

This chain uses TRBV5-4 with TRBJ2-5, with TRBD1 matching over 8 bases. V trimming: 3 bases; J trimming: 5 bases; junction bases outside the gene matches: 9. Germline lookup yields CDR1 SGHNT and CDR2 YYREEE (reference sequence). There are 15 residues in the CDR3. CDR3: CASSSSGGVGETQYF. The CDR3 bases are TGTGCCAGCAGCTCCTCAGGGGGCGTGGGTGAGACCCAGTACTTC.

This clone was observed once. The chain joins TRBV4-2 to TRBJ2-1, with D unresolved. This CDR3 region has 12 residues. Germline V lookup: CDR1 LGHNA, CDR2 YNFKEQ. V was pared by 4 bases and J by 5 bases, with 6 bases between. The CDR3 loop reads CASSRADNEQFF. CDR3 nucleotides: TGTGCCAGCAGCCGCGCCGACAATGAGCAGTTCTTC.

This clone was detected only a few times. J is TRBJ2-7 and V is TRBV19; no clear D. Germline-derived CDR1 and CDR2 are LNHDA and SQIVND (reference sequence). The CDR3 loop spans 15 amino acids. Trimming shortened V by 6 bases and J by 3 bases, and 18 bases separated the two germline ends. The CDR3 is CASSEPRPQGYEQYF. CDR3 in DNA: TGTGCCAGTAGCGAGCCTCGACCCCAAGGCTACGAGCAGTACTTC.

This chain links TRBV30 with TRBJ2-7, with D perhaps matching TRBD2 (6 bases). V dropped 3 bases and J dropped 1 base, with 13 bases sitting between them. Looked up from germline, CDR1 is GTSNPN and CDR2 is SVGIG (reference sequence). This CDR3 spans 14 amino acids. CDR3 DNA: TGTGCCTGGAGAGCGGGCGGAGTATCCTACGAGCAGTACTTC. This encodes CAWRAGGVSYEQYF.

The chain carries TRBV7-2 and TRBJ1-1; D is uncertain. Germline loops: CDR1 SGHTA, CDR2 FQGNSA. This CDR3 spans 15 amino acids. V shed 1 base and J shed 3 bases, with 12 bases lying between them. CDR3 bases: TGTGCCAGCAGCTTAGGCCCCACAGCGGACACTGAAGCTTTCTTT. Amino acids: CASSLGPTADTEAFF.

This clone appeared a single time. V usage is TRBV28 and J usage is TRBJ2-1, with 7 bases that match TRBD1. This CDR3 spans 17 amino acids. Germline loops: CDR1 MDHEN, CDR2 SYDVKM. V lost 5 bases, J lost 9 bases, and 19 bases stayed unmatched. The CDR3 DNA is TGTGCCAGCAGTCATACTCGGACCCGGGACAGTCGGGGTGAGCAGTTCTTC. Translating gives CASSHTRTRDSRGEQFF. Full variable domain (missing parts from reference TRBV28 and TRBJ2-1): DVKVTQSSRYLVKRTGEKVFLECVQDMDHENMFWYRQDPGLGLRLIYFSYDVKMKEKGDIPEGYSVSREKKERFSLILESASTNQTSMYLCASSHTRTRDSRGEQFFGPGTRLTVL.

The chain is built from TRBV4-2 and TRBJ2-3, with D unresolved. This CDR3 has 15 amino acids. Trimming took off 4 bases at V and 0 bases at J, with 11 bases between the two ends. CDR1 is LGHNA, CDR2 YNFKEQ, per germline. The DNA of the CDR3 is TGTGCCAGCAGCCGTGAACAAGGTAGCACAGATACGCAGTATTTT. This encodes CASSREQGSTDTQYF.